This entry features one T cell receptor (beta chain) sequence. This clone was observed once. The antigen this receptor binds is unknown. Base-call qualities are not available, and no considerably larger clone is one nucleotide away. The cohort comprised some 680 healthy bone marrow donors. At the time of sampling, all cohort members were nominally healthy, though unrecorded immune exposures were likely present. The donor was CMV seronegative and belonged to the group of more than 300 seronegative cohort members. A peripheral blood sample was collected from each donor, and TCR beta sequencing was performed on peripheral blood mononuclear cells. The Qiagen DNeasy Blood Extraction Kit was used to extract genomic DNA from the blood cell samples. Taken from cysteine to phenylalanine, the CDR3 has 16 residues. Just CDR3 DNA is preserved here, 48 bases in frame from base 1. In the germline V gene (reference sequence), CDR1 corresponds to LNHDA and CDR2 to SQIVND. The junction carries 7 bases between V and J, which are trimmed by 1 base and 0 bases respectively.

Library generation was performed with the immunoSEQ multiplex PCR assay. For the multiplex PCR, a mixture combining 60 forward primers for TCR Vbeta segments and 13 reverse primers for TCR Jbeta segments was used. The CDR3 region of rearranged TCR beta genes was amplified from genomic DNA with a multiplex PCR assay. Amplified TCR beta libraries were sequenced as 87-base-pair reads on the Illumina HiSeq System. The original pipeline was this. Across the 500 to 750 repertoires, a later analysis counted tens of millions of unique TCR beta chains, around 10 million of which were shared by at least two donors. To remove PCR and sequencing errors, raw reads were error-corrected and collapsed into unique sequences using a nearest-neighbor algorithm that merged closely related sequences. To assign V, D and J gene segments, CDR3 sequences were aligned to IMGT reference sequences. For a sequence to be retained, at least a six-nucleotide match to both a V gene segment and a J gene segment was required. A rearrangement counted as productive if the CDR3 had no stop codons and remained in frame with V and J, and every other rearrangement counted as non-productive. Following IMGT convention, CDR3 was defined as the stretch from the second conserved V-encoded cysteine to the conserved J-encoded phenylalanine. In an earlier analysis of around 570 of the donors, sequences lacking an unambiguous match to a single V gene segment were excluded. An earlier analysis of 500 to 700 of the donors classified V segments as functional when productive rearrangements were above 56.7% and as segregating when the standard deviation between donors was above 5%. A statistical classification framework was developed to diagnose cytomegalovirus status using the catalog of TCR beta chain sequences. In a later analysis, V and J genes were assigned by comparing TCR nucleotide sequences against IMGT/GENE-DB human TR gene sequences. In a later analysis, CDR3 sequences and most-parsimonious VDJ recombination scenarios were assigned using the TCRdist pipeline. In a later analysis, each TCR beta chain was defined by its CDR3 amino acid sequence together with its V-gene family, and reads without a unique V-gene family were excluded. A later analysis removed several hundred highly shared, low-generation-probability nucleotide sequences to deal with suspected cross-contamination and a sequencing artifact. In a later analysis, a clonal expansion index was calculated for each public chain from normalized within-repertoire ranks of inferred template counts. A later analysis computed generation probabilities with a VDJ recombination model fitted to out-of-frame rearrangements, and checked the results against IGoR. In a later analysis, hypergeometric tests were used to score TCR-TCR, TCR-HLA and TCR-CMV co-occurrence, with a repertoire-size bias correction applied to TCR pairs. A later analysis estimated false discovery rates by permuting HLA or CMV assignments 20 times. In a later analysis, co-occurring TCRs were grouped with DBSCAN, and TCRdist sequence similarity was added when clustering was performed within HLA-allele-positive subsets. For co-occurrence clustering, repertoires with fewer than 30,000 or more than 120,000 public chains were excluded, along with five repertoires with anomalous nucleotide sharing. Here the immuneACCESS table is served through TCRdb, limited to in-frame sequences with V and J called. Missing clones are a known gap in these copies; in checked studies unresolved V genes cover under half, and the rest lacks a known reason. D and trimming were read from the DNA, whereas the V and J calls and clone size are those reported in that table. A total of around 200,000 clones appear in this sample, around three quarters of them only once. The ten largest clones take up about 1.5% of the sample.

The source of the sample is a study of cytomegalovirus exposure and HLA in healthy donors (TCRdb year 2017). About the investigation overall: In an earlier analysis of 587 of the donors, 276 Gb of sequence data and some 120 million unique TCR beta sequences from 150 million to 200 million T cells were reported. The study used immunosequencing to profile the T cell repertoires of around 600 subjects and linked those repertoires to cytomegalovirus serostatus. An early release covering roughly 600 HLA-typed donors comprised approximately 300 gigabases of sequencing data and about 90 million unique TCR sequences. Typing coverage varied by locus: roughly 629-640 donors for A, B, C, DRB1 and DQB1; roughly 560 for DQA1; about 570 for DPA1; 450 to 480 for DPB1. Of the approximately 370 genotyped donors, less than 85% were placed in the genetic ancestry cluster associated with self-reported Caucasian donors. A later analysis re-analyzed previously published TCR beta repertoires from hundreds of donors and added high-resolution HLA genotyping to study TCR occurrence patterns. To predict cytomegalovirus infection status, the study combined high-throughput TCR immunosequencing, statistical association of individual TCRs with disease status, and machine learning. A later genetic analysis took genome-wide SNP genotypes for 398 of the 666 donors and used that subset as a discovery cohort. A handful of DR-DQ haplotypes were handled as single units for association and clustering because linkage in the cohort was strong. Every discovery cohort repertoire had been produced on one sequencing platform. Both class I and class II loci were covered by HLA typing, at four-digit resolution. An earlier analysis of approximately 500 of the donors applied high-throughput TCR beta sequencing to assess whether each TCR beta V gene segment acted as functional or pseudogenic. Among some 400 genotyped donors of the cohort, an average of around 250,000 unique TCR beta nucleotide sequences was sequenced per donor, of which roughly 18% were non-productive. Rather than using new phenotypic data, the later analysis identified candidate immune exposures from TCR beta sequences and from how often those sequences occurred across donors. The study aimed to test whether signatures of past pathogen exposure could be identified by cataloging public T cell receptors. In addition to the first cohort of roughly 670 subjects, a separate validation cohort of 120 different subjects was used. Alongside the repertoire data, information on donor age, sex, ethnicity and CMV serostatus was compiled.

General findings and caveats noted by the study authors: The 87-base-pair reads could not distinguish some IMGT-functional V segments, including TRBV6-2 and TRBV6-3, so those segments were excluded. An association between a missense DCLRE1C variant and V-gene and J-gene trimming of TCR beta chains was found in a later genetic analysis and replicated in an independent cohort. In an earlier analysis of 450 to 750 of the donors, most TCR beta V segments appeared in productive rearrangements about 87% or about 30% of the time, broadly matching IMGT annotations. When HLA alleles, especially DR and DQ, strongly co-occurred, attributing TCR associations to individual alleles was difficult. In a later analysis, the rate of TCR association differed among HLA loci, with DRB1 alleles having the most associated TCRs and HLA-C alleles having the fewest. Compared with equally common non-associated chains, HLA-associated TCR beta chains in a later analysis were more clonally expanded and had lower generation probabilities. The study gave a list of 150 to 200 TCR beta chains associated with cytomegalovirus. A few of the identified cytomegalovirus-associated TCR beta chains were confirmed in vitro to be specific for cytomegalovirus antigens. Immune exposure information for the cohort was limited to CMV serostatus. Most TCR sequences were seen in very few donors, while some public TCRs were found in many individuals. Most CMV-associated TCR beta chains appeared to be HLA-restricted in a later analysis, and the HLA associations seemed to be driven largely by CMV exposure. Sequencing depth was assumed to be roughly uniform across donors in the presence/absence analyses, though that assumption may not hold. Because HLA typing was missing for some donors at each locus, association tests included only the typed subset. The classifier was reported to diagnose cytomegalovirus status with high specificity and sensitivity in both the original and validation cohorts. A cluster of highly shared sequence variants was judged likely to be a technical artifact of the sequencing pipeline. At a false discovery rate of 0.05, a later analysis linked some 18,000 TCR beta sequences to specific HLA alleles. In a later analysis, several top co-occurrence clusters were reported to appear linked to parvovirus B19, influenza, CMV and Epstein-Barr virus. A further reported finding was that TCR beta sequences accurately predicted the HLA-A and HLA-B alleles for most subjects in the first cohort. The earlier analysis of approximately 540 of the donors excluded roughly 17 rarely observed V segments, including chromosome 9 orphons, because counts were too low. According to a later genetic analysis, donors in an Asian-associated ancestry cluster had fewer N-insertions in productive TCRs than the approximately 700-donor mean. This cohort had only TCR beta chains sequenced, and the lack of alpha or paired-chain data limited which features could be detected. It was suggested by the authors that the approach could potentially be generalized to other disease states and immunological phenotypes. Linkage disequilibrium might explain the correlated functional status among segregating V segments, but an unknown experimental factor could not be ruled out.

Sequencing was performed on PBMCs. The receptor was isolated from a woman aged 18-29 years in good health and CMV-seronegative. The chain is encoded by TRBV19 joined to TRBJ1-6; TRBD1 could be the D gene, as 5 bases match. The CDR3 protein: CASSIGQFSYNSPLHF. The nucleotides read TGTGCCAGTAGTATAGGACAGTTCTCCTATAATTCACCCCTCCACTTT.